The source of this TCR beta chain is a study of early T cells in non-severe SARS-CoV-2 infection. For the study at large: Alpha and beta chains were unpaired, from unsorted whole-blood bulk RNA.

This clonotype showed up many times. Its antigen is as yet unknown. General study findings and limits: Reliance on VDJdb matching favored anti-spike CD8 responses; private and CD4 specificities were missed.

Individually, cDNA molecules had unique molecular identifiers attached to them. MiXCR was run by TCRdb on the 5' RACE reads, yielding one entry per CDR3 protein. This table holds around 40,000 distinct CDR3 sequences, 11% found once. The TCR sequence derives from an adult who was a healthcare worker with PCR-confirmed SARS-CoV-2 infection or an uninfected control (not recorded which). Sequencing used whole blood.

CDR3 sequence reads: CASSSFSGGAYEQYF. The DNA of the CDR3 is TGTGCCAGCAGCTCGTTTAGCGGGGGGGCCTACGAGCAGTACTTC. The chain recombines TRBV7-2 with TRBJ2-7; 11 nucleotides match TRBD2. J lost 2 bases, V lost 4 bases, and 4 bases had no gene match. Germline V CDR1 and CDR2: SGHTA, FQGNSA. CDR3 length: 15 amino acids.